The entry that follows covers one T cell receptor (beta chain) sequence. The data originate from a study of T cell responses to AZD1222 COVID-19 vaccine. Clones were sequenced by immunoSEQ multiplex PCR, and TCRdb holds only the in-frame ones, with some missing. The sample yields around 150,000 clones, less than 95% seen once. The V end was cut by 0 bases, the J end by 0 bases, with 10 bases between. Germline-derived CDR1 and CDR2 are MNHEY and SVGAGI. This CDR3 spans 16 amino acids. The chain recombines TRBV6-5 with TRBJ2-3, with D possibly TRBD2 on 6 matching bases. The input for sequencing was peripheral blood, taken 28 days after the second AZD1222 dose. The origin of this receptor is an adult who received the AZD1222 COVID-19 vaccine. The CDR3 DNA is TGTGCCAGCAGTTACTCGCTAGCGACTAGCACAGATACGCAGTATTTT. This gives the protein CASSYSLATSTDTQYF.